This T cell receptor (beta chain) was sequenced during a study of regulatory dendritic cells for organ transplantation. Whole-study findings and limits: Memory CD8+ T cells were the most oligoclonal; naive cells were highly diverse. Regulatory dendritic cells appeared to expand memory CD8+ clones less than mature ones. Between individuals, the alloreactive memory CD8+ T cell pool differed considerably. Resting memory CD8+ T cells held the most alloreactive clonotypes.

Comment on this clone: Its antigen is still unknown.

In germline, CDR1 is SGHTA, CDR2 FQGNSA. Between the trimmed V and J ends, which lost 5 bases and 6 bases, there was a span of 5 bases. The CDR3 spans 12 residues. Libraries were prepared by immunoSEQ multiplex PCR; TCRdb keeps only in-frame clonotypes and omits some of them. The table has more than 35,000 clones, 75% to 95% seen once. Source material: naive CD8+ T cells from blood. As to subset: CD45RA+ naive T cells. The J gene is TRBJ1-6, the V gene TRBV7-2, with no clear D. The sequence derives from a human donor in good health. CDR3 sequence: CASSPPNSPLHF. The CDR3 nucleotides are TGTGCCAGCAGCCCTCCTAATTCACCCCTCCACTTT.